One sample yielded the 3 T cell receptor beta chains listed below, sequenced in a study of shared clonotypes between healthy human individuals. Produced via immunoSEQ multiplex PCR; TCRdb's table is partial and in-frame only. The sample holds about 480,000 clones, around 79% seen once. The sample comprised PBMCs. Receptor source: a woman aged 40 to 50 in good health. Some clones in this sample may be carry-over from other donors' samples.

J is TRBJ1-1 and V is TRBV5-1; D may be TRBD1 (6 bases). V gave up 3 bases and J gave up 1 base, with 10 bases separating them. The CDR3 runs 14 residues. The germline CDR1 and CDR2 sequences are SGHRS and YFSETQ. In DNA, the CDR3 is TGCGCCAGCAGCTCGGACAGAAGGAACACTGAAGCTTTCTTT. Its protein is CASSSDRRNTEAFF.

CDR3 in DNA: TGCAGCGTTGAAGGAAGCCGACAGGGGGCCCTCTCTGGAAACACCATATATTTT. This translates into CSVEGSRQGALSGNTIYF. V usage is TRBV29-1 and J usage is TRBJ1-3; 10 nucleotides match TRBD1. This CDR3 has 18 residues. Looked up from germline, CDR1 is SQVTM and CDR2 is ANQGSEA. The V segment lost 1 base and the J segment 0 bases; nucleotides outside the gene matches: 9. Drawing the rest from reference TRBV29-1 and TRBJ1-3, the complete variable domain is SAVISQKPSRDICQRGTSLTIQCQVDSQVTMMFWYRQQPGQSLTLIATANQGSEATYESGFVIDKFPISRPNLTFSTLTVSNMSPEDSSIYLCSVEGSRQGALSGNTIYFGEGSWLTVV.

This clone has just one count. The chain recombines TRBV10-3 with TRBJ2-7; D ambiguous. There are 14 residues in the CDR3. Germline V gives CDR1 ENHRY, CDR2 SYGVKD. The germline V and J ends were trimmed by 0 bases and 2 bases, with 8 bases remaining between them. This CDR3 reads CAISESGVPYEQYF. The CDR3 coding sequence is TGTGCCATCAGTGAGTCCGGCGTTCCCTACGAGCAGTACTTC.